The present entry profiles one T cell receptor beta chain with its context. This clone was found once. Its target antigen remains unknown. The input lacks base qualities; no much larger clone sits a single base away. The cohort was made up of 500 to 800 healthy bone marrow donors. At the time of sampling, all cohort members were nominally healthy, though unrecorded immune exposures were likely present. The donor tested CMV seropositive, placing the donor among the approximately 310 seropositive members of the cohort. Each donor provided a peripheral blood sample, and peripheral blood mononuclear cells were used for TCR beta sequencing. Genomic DNA extraction from the blood cell samples was performed with the Qiagen DNeasy Blood Extraction Kit. The data derive from a study of cytomegalovirus exposure and HLA in healthy donors (dated by TCRdb to between 2016 and 2019). Regarding the complete study: In an earlier analysis of 450 to 750 of the donors, 276 Gb of sequence data and 120 million or so unique TCR beta sequences from approximately 180 million T cells were reported. In an earlier analysis of 550 to 700 of the donors, high-throughput TCR beta sequencing was used to judge whether each TCR beta V gene segment behaved as functional or pseudogenic. A later genetic analysis took genome-wide SNP genotypes for about 65% of the roughly 670 donors and used that subset as a discovery cohort. Typing coverage varied by locus: roughly 629-630 donors for A, B, C, DRB1 and DQB1; approximately 500 for DQA1; more than 600 for DPA1; approximately 490 for DPB1. The study was designed to test whether signatures of past pathogen exposure could be identified by cataloging public T cell receptors. To predict cytomegalovirus infection status, the study brought together high-throughput TCR immunosequencing, statistical association of individual TCRs with disease status, and machine learning. Of the 300 to 500 genotyped donors, less than 90% were placed in the genetic ancestry cluster associated with self-reported Caucasian donors. In addition to the first cohort of 666 subjects, a separate validation cohort of some 120 different subjects was used. Alongside the repertoire data, information on donor age, sex, ethnicity and CMV serostatus was compiled. Approximately 310 gigabases of sequencing data and 80 million or so unique TCR sequences were included in an early release covering roughly 600 HLA-typed donors. A later analysis re-examined previously published TCR beta repertoires from about 670 donors and added high-resolution HLA genotyping to investigate patterns of TCR occurrence. On average, roughly 250,000 unique TCR beta nucleotide sequences were sequenced per donor among several hundred genotyped donors of the cohort, with roughly 20% of those sequences being non-productive. Every repertoire in the discovery cohort had been generated on one and the same sequencing platform. Both class I and class II loci were covered by HLA typing, at four-digit resolution. Using immunosequencing, the study profiled T cell repertoires from some 670 subjects and related those repertoires to cytomegalovirus serostatus. Four or five DR-DQ haplotypes were handled as single units for association and clustering, since linkage in the cohort was strong. Rather than using new phenotypic data, the later analysis identified candidate immune exposures from TCR beta sequences and from how often those sequences occurred across donors.

Trimming accounts for 3 bases at V and 1 base at J, while the number of junction bases matched to no gene is 8. Reading from cysteine to phenylalanine, the CDR3 counts 16 amino acids. The CDR3 DNA has 48 bases and is translated from base 1. Taken from the germline V gene, the CDR1 and CDR2 loops are SGHVS and FQNEAQ. The method was the immunoSEQ multiplex PCR assay. For the multiplex PCR, a mixture combining 60 forward primers for TCR Vbeta segments and 13 reverse primers for TCR Jbeta segments was used. The CDR3 region of rearranged TCR beta genes was amplified from genomic DNA with a multiplex PCR assay. The Illumina HiSeq System was used to sequence the amplified TCR beta libraries as 87-base-pair reads. For the original study's pipeline: A later analysis tallied about 77 million unique TCR beta chains across the 650 to 750 repertoires, and 10 million to 11 million of those chains were shared by two or more donors. Raw reads were error-corrected and collapsed into unique sequences by a nearest-neighbor algorithm in which closely related sequences were merged to remove PCR and sequencing errors. Alignment of CDR3 sequences to IMGT reference sequences was used to assign V, D and J gene segments. For a sequence to be retained, at least a six-nucleotide match to both a V gene segment and a J gene segment was required. Rearrangements were classified as productive when the CDR3 lacked stop codons and remained in frame with V and J, and all other rearrangements were classified as non-productive. Following IMGT convention, CDR3 was defined as the stretch from the second conserved V-encoded cysteine up to the conserved J-encoded phenylalanine. Sequences without an unambiguous match to a single V gene segment were excluded from the earlier analysis of about 600 of the donors. In an earlier analysis of 587 of the donors, a V segment was called functional when productive rearrangements were above 56.7%, and segregating when the standard deviation between donors exceeded 5%. A statistical classification framework was built for diagnosing cytomegalovirus status from the catalog of TCR beta chain sequences. In a later analysis, V and J genes were assigned by comparing TCR nucleotide sequences against IMGT/GENE-DB human TR gene sequences. In a later analysis, CDR3 sequences and most-parsimonious VDJ recombination scenarios were assigned using the TCRdist pipeline. In a later analysis, each TCR beta chain was defined by its CDR3 amino acid sequence together with its V-gene family, and reads lacking a unique V-gene family were excluded. As a way to deal with suspected cross-contamination and a sequencing artifact, a later analysis dropped 450 to 700 nucleotide sequences that were highly shared and had low generation probability. In a later analysis, a clonal expansion index was calculated for each public chain from normalized within-repertoire ranks of inferred template counts. A later analysis computed generation probabilities with a VDJ recombination model fitted to out-of-frame rearrangements, and checked the results against IGoR. In a later analysis, hypergeometric tests were used to score TCR-TCR, TCR-HLA and TCR-CMV co-occurrence, with a repertoire-size bias correction applied to TCR pairs. To estimate false discovery rates, a later analysis permuted the HLA or CMV assignments 20 times. In a later analysis, co-occurring TCRs were grouped using DBSCAN, with TCRdist sequence similarity added in when clustering inside HLA-allele-positive subsets. Co-occurrence clustering excluded repertoires with fewer than 30,000 or more than 120,000 public chains, plus five with anomalous nucleotide sharing. Entries here come from immuneACCESS through TCRdb and include only in-frame sequences with V and J called. Some clones fail to appear in such tables; in the studies checked, an unresolved V gene covers under half of the shortfall, and the cause of the remainder is unknown. V and J calls and clone size come straight from that table; D and trimming were deduced from the DNA. The sample includes roughly 130,000 clones, with around 80% observed a single time. Jointly, the top ten make up over 1% of the sample.

What the work shows at the level of the full study, not this receptor alone: A few of the identified cytomegalovirus-associated TCR beta chains were confirmed in vitro to be specific for cytomegalovirus antigens. Some IMGT-functional V segments, including TRBV6-2 and TRBV6-3, could not be distinguished by the 87-base-pair reads and were therefore excluded. In both the original and validation cohorts, the classifier was reported to diagnose cytomegalovirus status with high specificity and sensitivity. This cohort had only TCR beta chains sequenced, and the lack of alpha or paired-chain data limited which features could be detected. Compared with the approximately 670-donor mean, donors in an Asian-associated ancestry cluster had fewer N-insertions in productive TCRs, according to a later genetic analysis. A later analysis found that HLA-associated TCR beta chains were more clonally expanded and had lower generation probabilities than equally common non-associated chains. Linkage disequilibrium might explain the correlated functional status among segregating V segments, but an unknown experimental factor could not be excluded. A later analysis reported that several top co-occurrence clusters appeared linked to parvovirus B19, influenza, CMV and Epstein-Barr virus. According to a later analysis, TCR association rates differed among HLA loci, with DRB1 alleles showing the most associated TCRs and HLA-C alleles showing the fewest. The authors suggested that the approach could potentially be extended to other disease states and immunological phenotypes. For the cohort, immune exposure information was limited to CMV serostatus. A later genetic analysis associated a missense DCLRE1C variant with V-gene and J-gene trimming of TCR beta chains, and an independent cohort replicated the association. The study gave a list of 150 to 200 TCR beta chains associated with cytomegalovirus. The sequencing pipeline was judged likely to have produced a cluster of highly shared sequence variants as a technical artifact. Because some donors lacked HLA typing at each locus, the association tests relied only on the typed subset. A further reported finding was that TCR beta sequences accurately predicted the HLA-A and HLA-B alleles for most subjects in the first cohort. Across donors, most TCR sequences were observed very rarely, whereas some public TCRs were present in many individuals. Sequencing depth was assumed to be roughly uniform across donors in the presence/absence analyses, though that assumption may not hold. In an earlier analysis of 587 of the donors, most TCR beta V segments were observed in productive rearrangements about 90% or about 30% of the time, broadly matching IMGT annotations. Because counts were too low, approximately 18 rarely observed V segments, including chromosome 9 orphons, were excluded from the earlier analysis of about 500 of the donors. According to a later analysis, most CMV-associated TCR beta chains appeared to be HLA-restricted, and the HLA associations seemed to be driven largely by CMV exposure. When HLA alleles, especially DR and DQ, strongly co-occurred, TCR associations were difficult to assign to individual alleles. In a later analysis, more than 15,000 TCR beta sequences were associated with specific HLA alleles at a false discovery rate of 0.05.

This sequence was found in a male donor in good health and CMV-seropositive. The chain employs TRBV7-8 and TRBJ2-5; a stretch of 7 junction bases matches TRBD2. Sample: PBMCs. The DNA sequence reads TGTGCCAGCAGCTTGATGGCTAGCGGAGTCCAAGAGACCCAGTACTTC. Its protein reads: CASSLMASGVQETQYF.